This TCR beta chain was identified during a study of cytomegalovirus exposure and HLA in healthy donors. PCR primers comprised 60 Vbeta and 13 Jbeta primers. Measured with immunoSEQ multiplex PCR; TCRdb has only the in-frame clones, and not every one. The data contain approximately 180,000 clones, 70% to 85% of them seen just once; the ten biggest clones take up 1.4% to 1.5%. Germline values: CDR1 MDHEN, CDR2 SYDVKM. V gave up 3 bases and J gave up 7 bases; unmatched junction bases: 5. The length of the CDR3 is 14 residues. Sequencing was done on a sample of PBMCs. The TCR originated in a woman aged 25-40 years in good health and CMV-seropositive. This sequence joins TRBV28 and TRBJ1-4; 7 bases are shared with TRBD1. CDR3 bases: TGTGCCAGCAGTTTCACTAGGGGGCGTGAAAAACTGTTTTTT. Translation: CASSFTRGREKLFF.